This T cell receptor (beta chain) was recorded in a study of blood T cell repertoires in COVID-19. Overall study: The study drew acute and convalescent COVID-19 samples from the United States, Italy and Spain. PBMCs, B-cell-depleted T cells, or T cells provided the cDNA or gDNA that made up the material.

The germline gives CDR1 SGDLS, CDR2 YYNGEE. V lost 4 bases, J lost 1 base, and 4 bases stayed unmatched. The CDR3 is 15 residues long. Measured with immunoSEQ multiplex PCR; TCRdb has only the in-frame clones, and not every one. Of some 240,000 clones in the sample, approximately 84% are singletons; the top ten hold around 3.3%. Participants reported their clinical history, and cohort assignment relied on those reports. Sequenced: PBMCs or T cells enriched from blood (not recorded which). V is TRBV9 and J is TRBJ2-1; 8 nucleotides agree with TRBD1. The receptor was derived from a woman aged 40 to 50 with acute COVID-19. The CDR3 DNA reads TGTGCCAGCAGCACCACAGGGGGGTCCTACAATGAGCAGTTCTTC. Residues: CASSTTGGSYNEQFF.